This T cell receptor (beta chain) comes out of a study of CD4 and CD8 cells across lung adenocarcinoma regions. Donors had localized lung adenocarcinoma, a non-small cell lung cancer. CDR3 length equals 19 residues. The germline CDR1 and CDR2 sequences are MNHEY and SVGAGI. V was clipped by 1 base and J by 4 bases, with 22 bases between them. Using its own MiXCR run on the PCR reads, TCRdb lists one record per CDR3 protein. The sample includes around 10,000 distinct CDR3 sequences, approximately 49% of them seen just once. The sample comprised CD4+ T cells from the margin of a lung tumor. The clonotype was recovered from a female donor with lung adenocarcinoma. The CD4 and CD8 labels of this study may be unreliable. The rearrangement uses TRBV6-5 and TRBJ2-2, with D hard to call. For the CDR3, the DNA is TGTGCCAGCAGTTACTTCGCGTCGGCGTCCGGCCCACCCACCGGGGAGCTGTTTTTT. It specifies CASSYFASASGPPTGELFF.